This TCR beta chain was found in a study of blood T cell repertoires in COVID-19. The overall study: Samples of COVID-19 (acute and convalescent) were obtained from the United States, Italy and Spain. PBMCs, B-cell-depleted T cells, or T cells provided the cDNA or gDNA that made up the material.

In the original analysis: From reference gene primer amplification, estimates of nucleated cell counts were derived. Profiling relied on immunoSEQ multiplex PCR, and the TCRdb table lists in-frame clones only, not all of them. From that table come the V and J calls and clone size; the DNA was used to work out D and trimming. The sample carries roughly 100,000 clones, over 75% recorded once. Germline V gene data show CDR1 as SGHAT and CDR2 as FQNNGV. The CDR3 covers 16 residues. Trimming took off 2 bases at V and 5 bases at J, with 15 bases between the two ends. This chain connects TRBV11-2 to TRBJ2-2; possibly TRBD1 for D (5 bases). Sequencing was done on a sample of peripheral blood. The receptor was derived from a woman aged 80 or older with acute or convalescent COVID-19. The CDR3 reads CASSLSWAGPTGELFF. The DNA for the CDR3 is TGTGCCAGCAGCTTATCTTGGGCAGGGCCGACCGGGGAGCTGTTTTTT.